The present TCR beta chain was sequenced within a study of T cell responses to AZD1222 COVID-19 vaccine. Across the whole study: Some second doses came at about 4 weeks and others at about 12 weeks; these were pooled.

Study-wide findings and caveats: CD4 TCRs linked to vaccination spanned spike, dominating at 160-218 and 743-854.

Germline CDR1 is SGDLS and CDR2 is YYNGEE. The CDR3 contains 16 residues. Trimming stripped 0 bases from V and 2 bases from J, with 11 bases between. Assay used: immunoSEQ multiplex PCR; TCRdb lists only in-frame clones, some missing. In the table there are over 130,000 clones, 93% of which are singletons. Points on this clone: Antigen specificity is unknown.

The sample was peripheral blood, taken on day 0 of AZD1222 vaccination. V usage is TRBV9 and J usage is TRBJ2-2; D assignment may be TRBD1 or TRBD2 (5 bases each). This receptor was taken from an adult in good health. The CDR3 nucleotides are TGTGCCAGCAGCGTAGGGGGACGGCGTAACACCGGGGAGCTGTTTTTT. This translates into CASSVGGRRNTGELFF.